This T cell receptor (beta chain) was observed in a study of memory CD4+ T cells and cytomegalovirus serostatus. Sequencing used immunoSEQ multiplex PCR; TCRdb keeps in-frame clones, though not all of them. In the table there are some 50,000 clones, around three quarters of which are singletons. Whole-study findings and limits: About 40% of the roughly 160 known CMV-associated TCRbeta sequences appeared in CD4+ memory.

About this clone itself: Its antigen is unidentified.

Single viable CD3+CD4+CD8-CD45RO+ cells were sorted as the memory CD4+ T cells. Donors' CMV status reflects serum IgG against pp150, pp28, p38, p52. After thawing, CD4+ T cells were positively selected. Germline V gene sequence: CDR1 SGHRS, CDR2 YFSETQ. Trimming shortened V by 0 bases and J by 1 base, and 10 bases separated the two germline ends. This CDR3 is built from 15 residues. The TCR originated in an adult in good health and CMV-seronegative. The sample consisted of memory CD4+ T cells from blood. The V call is TRBV5-1, the J call TRBJ1-1; TRBD1 is a possible D gene (5 bases). As DNA, the CDR3 is TGCGCCAGCAGCTTGGTGGCCAGGGAGAACACTGAAGCTTTCTTT. Amino acids: CASSLVARENTEAFF. The full variable domain, with the rest looked up from reference TRBV5-1 and TRBJ1-1, is KAGVTQTPRYLIKTRGQQVTLSCSPISGHRSVSWYQQTPGQGLQFLFEYFSETQRNKGNFPGRFSGRQFSNSRSEMNVSTLELGDSALYLCASSLVARENTEAFFGQGTRLTVV.